A single sample is the source of the 17 T cell receptor beta chains below, sequenced in a study of T cell changes during pregnancy in multiple sclerosis. This table comes from immunoSEQ multiplex PCR, and its TCRdb copy is limited to in-frame clones, with some not included. The sample consists of approximately 64,000 clones, around 90% of them appearing once. The material was peripheral blood, obtained in the second trimester of pregnancy. The receptors originated from a female donor in good health, enrolled as a control in a pregnancy study.

This sequence joins TRBV28 and TRBJ2-2, with 8 positions matching TRBD1. V lost 1 base to trimming and J lost 8 bases; unmatched junction nucleotides: 9. There are 16 residues in the CDR3. In germline, CDR1 is MDHEN, CDR2 SYDVKM. The CDR3: CASSLFGQGEGGELFF. CDR3 sequence (DNA): TGTGCCAGCAGTTTATTCGGACAGGGAGAGGGTGGGGAGCTGTTTTTT.

The V and J genes are TRBV13 and TRBJ2-7, with a tentative D call TRBD2 (5 bases). This CDR3 contains 14 residues. V was pared by 3 bases and J by 7 bases, with 16 bases between. Germline CDR1 PRHDT, CDR2 FYEKMQ (reference sequence). Here the CDR3 DNA reads TGTGCCAGCAGCTTTTCGGACTTAGCAAGGGAGCAGTACTTC. This encodes CASSFSDLAREQYF.

This clone was recorded once. The chain recombines TRBV11-1 with TRBJ1-1; D remains unclear. The ends were cut back, 3 bases at V and 8 bases at J, with 13 bases in the middle. The length of the CDR3 is 13 residues. The V gene's germline CDR1 is SGHAT and CDR2 FQDESV (reference sequence). The chain's CDR3 is CASSFTTGNEAFF. The CDR3 nucleotides read TGTGCCAGCAGCTTTACCACGGGAAACGAAGCTTTCTTT.

On this clone itself: This CDR3 is also generated by other DNA sequences in the sample. The DNA of the CDR3 is TGCGCCAGCAGCCCCCGGGACAGTCCCTATGGCTACACCTTC. Its protein is CASSPRDSPYGYTF. This sequence joins TRBV4-1 and TRBJ1-2, with 7 bases lining up with TRBD1. Per the germline V gene, CDR1 is MGHRA and CDR2 is YSYEKL. J lost 4 bases, V lost 4 bases, and 6 bases had no gene match. This CDR3 region has 14 residues.

V gene TRBV30 combines with J gene TRBJ2-7; 7 bases are shared with TRBD2. This CDR3 comprises 13 residues. Losses at the gene ends were 5 bases for V and 0 bases for J; bases not matched to a gene: 4. Germline CDR1 reads GTSNPN; CDR2 reads SVGIG (reference sequence). The CDR3 sequence is CAWCRGSSYEQYF. The CDR3 DNA reads as TGTGCCTGGTGCCGCGGGAGCTCCTACGAGCAGTACTTC.

The chain couples TRBV7-8 to TRBJ2-3; TRBD2 is a possible D gene (5 bases). CDR3 length: 11 residues. The germline gives CDR1 SGHVS, CDR2 FQNEAQ. V shed 5 bases and J shed 9 bases, with 9 bases lying between them. CDR3 coding DNA: TGTGCCAGCAGCCGTCCGGGGACGCAGTATTTT. Residues: CASSRPGTQYF.

This chain joins TRBV7-2 and TRBJ2-5, with 7 positions matching TRBD1. Germline CDR1 SGHTA, CDR2 FQGNSA. This CDR3 comprises 19 residues. Losses at the gene ends were 3 bases for V and 4 bases for J; bases not matched to a gene: 20. The CDR3 reads CASSLIVGIGTASSETQYF. The CDR3, as DNA: TGTGCCAGCAGCTTGATCGTCGGGATCGGGACAGCAAGTTCAGAGACCCAGTACTTC.

The gene calls are TRBV2 and TRBJ2-5, with TRBD1 matching 7 bases. Germline values: CDR1 SNHLY, CDR2 FYNNEI. CDR3 length: 14 residues. J gave up 5 bases and V 7 bases, and 10 bases lay outside the gene matches. The DNA of the CDR3 is TGTGCCAGCATCAAGACAGGGTTCGTGGAGACCCAGTACTTC. Residues: CASIKTGFVETQYF. Supplemented by reference TRBV2 and TRBJ2-5, the full variable domain reads EPEVTQTPSHQVTQMGQEVILRCVPISNHLYFYWYRQILGQKVEFLVSFYNNEISEKSEIFDDQFSVERPDGSNFTLKIRSTKLEDSAMYFCASIKTGFVETQYFGPGTRLLVL.

The gene calls are TRBV5-4 and TRBJ2-5; perhaps TRBD2 as D (6 bases). Germline CDR1 SGHNT, CDR2 YYREEE (reference sequence). The CDR3 has 14 amino acids. V was clipped by 0 bases and J by 2 bases, with 8 bases between them. CDR3 sequence: CASSLASEQETQYF. Written as DNA, the CDR3 is TGTGCCAGCAGCTTGGCTAGCGAGCAAGAGACCCAGTACTTC.

This clone appeared a single time. The chain has TRBV7-3 and TRBJ2-1; TRBD1 matches at 9 bases. Germline V gene sequence: CDR1 SGHTA, CDR2 FQGTGA. CDR3 length: 14 amino acids. V gave up 5 bases and J gave up 9 bases; unmatched junction bases: 8. The CDR3 loop is CASSPNRGQGEQFF. Here the CDR3 DNA reads TGTGCCAGCAGCCCTAACAGGGGGCAGGGTGAGCAGTTCTTC.

The V gene is TRBV7-2, the J gene TRBJ2-3; D is ambiguous. The V gene lost 5 bases and the J gene lost 4 bases, with 7 bases spanning the gap. The CDR3 contains 12 residues. The V gene's germline CDR1 is SGHTA and CDR2 FQGNSA. CDR3 protein: CASSPYSDTQYF. In nucleotides, the CDR3 is TGTGCCAGCAGCCCTTATTCAGATACGCAGTATTTT.

V and J are TRBV9 and TRBJ2-1, with D perhaps TRBD1 (5 bases). The germline CDR1 and CDR2 sequences are SGDLS and YYNGEE. The CDR3 has 18 residues. Trimming took 0 bases from V and 4 from J, leaving 20 bases between them. CDR3 loop: CASSVVQVLTQGYNEQFF. CDR3 nucleotides: TGTGCCAGCAGCGTAGTCCAAGTGCTCACCCAGGGATACAATGAGCAGTTCTTC.

The rearrangement links TRBV27 to TRBJ1-1; 7 positions agree with TRBD1. The CDR3 runs to 15 residues. The germline CDR1 and CDR2 sequences are MNHEY and SMNVEV (reference sequence). J gave up 1 base and V 6 bases, and 8 bases lay outside the gene matches. CDR3 in amino acids: CASSRQTGRNTEAFF. As DNA, the CDR3 is TGTGCCAGCAGCCGCCAGACAGGGCGGAACACTGAAGCTTTCTTT.

The gene calls are TRBV28 and TRBJ1-1, with a tentative D call TRBD1 (5 bases). V was cut by 8 bases and J by 5 bases, with 21 bases left in between. The CDR3 has 15 amino acids. The V gene's germline CDR1 is MDHEN and CDR2 SYDVKM. The CDR3 DNA sequence: TGTGCCAGCCGGTGGGGGGGGACTCGAGGGACTGAAGCTTTCTTT. It encodes CASRWGGTRGTEAFF.

V is TRBV5-6 and J is TRBJ2-2; unclear D gene. The CDR3 is 15 residues long. Between the trimmed V and J ends, which lost 1 base and 3 bases, there was a span of 10 bases. Germline loops: CDR1 SGHDT, CDR2 YYEEEE. CDR3 sequence: CASSLLALDTGELFF. The CDR3 DNA reads as TGTGCCAGCAGCTTGTTGGCCCTGGACACCGGGGAGCTGTTTTTT.

The chain recombines TRBV13 with TRBJ2-7, with D possibly being TRBD2 (6 bases). This CDR3 contains 13 residues. Germline assignment: CDR1 PRHDT and CDR2 FYEKMQ (reference sequence). V dropped 2 bases and J dropped 4 bases, with 9 bases sitting between them. CDR3 in amino acids: CASSLFGGYEQYF. In DNA form, the CDR3 reads TGTGCCAGCAGCTTATTTGGGGGGTACGAGCAGTACTTC.

The chain carries TRBV30 and TRBJ2-1, with TRBD1 as a possible D gene (6 bases). The germline gives CDR1 GTSNPN, CDR2 SVGIG (reference sequence). The CDR3 is 13 amino acids. V lost 2 bases and J 9 bases, leaving 14 bases between the germline ends. CDR3 protein: CAWSWGRLSEQFF. CDR3 coding DNA: TGTGCCTGGAGTTGGGGGCGCTTAAGTGAGCAGTTCTTC.